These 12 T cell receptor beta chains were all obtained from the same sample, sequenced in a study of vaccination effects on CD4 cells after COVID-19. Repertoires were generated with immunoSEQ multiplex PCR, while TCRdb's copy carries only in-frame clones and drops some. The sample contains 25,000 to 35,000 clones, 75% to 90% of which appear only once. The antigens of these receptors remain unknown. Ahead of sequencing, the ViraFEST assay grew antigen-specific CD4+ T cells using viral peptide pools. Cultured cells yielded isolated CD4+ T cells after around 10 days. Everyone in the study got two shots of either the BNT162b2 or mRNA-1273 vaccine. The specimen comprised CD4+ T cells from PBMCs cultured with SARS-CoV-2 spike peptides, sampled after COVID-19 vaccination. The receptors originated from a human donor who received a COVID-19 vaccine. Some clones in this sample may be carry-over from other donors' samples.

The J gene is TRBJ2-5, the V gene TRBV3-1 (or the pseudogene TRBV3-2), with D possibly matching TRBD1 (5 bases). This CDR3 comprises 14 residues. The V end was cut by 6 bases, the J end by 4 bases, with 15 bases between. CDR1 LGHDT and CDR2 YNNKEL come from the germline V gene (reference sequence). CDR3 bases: TGTGCCAGCAGTTTCGGACACGGTGGAGAGACCCAGTACTTC. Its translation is CASSFGHGGETQYF.

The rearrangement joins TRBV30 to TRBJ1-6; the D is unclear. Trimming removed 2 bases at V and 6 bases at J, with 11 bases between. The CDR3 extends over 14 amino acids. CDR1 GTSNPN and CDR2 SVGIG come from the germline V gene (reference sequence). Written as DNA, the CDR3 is TGTGCCTGGAGTAGGTTTGTAGGTAATTCACCCCTCCACTTT. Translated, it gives CAWSRFVGNSPLHF.

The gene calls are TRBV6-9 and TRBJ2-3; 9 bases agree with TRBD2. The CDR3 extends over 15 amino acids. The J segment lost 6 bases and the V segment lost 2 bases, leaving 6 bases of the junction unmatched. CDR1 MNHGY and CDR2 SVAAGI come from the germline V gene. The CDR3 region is CASSYLAGLPDTQYF. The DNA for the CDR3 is TGTGCCAGCAGTTATCTAGCGGGGCTACCGGATACGCAGTATTTT.

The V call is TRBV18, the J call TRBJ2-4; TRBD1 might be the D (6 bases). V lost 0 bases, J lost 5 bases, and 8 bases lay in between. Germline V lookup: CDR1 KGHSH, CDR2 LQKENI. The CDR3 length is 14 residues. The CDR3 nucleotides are TGTGCCAGCTCACCACCGTCAGGGGAAAACATTCAGTACTTC. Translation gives CASSPPSGENIQYF.

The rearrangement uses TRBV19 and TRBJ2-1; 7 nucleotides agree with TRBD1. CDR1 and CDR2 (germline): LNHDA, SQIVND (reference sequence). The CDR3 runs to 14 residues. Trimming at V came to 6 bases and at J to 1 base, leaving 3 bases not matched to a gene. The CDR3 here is CASRTGPSYNEQFF. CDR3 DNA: TGTGCCAGTAGGACAGGGCCTTCCTACAATGAGCAGTTCTTC.

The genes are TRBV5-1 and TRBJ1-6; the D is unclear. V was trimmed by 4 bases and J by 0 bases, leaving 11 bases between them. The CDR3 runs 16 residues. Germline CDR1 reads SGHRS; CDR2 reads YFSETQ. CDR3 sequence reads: CASSADSSSYNSPLHF. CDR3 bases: TGCGCCAGCAGCGCGGACTCCAGCTCCTATAATTCACCCCTCCACTTT.

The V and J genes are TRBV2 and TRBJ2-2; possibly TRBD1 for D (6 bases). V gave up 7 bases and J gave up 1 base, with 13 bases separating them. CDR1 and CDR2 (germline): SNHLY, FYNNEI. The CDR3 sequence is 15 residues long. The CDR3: CASKILTGNTGELFF. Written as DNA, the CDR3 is TGTGCCAGCAAGATTTTGACAGGGAACACCGGGGAGCTGTTTTTT.

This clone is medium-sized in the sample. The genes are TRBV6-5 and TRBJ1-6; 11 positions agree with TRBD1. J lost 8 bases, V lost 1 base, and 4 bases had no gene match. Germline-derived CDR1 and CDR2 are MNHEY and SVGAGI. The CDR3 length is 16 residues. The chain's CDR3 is CASSYLGQGAYSPLHF. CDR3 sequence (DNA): TGTGCCAGCAGTTACTTAGGACAGGGGGCCTATTCACCCCTCCACTTT.

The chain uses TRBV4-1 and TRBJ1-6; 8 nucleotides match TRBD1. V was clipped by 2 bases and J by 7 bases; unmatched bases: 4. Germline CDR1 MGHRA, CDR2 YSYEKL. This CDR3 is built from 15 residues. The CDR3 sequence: CASSQPDRENSPLHF. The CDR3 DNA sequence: TGCGCCAGCAGCCAACCGGACAGGGAGAATTCACCCCTCCACTTT.

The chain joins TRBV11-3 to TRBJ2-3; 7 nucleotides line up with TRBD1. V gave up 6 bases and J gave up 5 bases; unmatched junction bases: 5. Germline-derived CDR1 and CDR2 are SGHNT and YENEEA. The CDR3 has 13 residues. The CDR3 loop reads CASSQGVQDTQYF. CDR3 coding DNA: TGTGCCAGCAGTCAGGGGGTGCAAGATACGCAGTATTTT.

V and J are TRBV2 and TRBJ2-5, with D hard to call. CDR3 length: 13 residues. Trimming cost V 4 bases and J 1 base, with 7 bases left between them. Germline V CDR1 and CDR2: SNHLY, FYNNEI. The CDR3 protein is CASSVSGQETQYF. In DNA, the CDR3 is TGTGCCAGCAGTGTATCAGGCCAAGAGACCCAGTACTTC.

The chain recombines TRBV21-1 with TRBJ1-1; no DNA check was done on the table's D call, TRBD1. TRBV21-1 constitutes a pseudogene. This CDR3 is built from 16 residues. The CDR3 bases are TGTGCCAGCAGCGCACGCACGACAGGGAAACGCACTGAAGCTTTCTTT. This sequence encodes CASSARTTGKRTEAFF.